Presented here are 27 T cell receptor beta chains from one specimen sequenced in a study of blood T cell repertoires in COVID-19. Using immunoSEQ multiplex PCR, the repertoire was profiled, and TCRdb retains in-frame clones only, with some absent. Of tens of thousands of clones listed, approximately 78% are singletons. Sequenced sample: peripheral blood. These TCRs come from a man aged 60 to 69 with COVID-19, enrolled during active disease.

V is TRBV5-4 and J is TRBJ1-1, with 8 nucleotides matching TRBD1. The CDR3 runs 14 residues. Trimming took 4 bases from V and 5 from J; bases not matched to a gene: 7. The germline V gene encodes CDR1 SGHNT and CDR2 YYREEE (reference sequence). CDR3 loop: CASSGTGGGTEAFF. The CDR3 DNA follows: TGTGCCAGCAGCGGGACAGGCGGAGGAACTGAAGCTTTCTTT. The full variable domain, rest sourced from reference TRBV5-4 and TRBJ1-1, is ETGVTQSPTHLIKTRGQQVTLRCSSQSGHNTVSWYQQALGQGPQFIFQYYREEENGRGNFPPRFSGLQFPNYSSELNVNALELDDSALYLCASSGTGGGTEAFFGQGTRLTVV.

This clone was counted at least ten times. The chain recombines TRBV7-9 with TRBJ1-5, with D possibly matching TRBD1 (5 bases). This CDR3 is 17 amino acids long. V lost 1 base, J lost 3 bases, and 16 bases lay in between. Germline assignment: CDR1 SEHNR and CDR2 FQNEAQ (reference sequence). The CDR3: CASSLGRLGAYNQPQHF. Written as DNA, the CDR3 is TGTGCCAGCAGCTTAGGGCGGTTAGGGGCCTACAATCAGCCCCAGCATTTT.

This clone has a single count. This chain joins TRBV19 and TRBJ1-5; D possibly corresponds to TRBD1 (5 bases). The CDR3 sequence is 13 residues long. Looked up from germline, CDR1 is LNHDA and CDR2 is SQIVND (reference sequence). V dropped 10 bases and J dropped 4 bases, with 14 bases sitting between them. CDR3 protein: CATSGGNNQPQHF. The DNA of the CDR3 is TGTGCCACCAGCGGGGGGAATAATCAGCCCCAGCATTTT.

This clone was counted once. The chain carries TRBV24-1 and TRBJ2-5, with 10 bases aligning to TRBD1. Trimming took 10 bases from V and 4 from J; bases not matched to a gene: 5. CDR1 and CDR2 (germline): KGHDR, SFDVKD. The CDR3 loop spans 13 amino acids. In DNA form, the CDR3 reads TGTGCCACGGGACAGGGGTTACGAGAGACCCAGTACTTC. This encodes CATGQGLRETQYF.

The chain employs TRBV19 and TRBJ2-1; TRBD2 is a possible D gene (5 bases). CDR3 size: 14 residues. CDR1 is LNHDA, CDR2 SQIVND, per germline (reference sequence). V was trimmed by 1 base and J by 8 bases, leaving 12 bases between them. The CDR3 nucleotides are TGTGCCAGTAGTATAGGCCCTAGGCGGGATGAGCAGTTCTTC. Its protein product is CASSIGPRRDEQFF.

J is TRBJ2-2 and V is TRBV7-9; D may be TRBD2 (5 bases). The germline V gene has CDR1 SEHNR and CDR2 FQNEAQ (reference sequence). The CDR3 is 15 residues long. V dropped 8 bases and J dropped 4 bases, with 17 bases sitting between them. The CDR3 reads CASGSGVLGTGELFF. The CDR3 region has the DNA TGTGCCAGCGGTTCCGGGGTCTTGGGCACCGGGGAGCTGTTTTTT.

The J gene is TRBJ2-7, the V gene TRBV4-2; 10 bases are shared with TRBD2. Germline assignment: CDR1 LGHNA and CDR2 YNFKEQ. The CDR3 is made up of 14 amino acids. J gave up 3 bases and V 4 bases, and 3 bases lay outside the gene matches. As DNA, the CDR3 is TGTGCCAGCAGCCGAGCTAGCGGGGGCTACGAGCAGTACTTC. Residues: CASSRASGGYEQYF.

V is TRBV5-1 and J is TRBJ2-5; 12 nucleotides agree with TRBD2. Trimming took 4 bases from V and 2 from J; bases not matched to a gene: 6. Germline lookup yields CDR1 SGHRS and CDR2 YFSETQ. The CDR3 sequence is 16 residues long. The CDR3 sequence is CASSPGLAGIQETQYF. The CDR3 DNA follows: TGCGCCAGCAGCCCGGGACTAGCGGGTATTCAAGAGACCCAGTACTTC.

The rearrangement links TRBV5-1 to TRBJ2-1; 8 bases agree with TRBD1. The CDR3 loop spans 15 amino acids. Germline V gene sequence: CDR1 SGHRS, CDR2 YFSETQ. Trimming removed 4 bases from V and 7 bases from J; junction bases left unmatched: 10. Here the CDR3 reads CASSVMGDRSNEQFF. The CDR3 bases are TGCGCCAGCAGCGTGATGGGGGACAGGTCGAATGAGCAGTTCTTC.

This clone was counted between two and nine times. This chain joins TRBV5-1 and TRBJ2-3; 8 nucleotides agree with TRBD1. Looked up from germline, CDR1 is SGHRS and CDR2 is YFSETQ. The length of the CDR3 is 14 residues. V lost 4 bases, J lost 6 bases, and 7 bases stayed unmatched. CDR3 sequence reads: CASSPDRVGDTQYF. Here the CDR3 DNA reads TGCGCCAGCAGCCCGGACAGGGTAGGGGATACGCAGTATTTT.

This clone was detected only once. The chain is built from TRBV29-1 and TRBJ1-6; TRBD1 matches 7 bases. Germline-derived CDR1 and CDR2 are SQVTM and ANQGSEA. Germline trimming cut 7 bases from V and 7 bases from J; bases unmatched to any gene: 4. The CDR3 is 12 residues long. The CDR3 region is CSGGQPNSPLHF. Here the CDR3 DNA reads TGCAGCGGGGGACAGCCGAATTCACCCCTCCACTTT.

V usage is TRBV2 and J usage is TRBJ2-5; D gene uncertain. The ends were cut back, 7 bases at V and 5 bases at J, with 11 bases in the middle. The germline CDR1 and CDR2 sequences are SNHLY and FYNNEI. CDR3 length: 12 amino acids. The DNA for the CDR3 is TGTGCCAGCACCTTTGACGGGGAGACCCAGTACTTC. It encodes CASTFDGETQYF.

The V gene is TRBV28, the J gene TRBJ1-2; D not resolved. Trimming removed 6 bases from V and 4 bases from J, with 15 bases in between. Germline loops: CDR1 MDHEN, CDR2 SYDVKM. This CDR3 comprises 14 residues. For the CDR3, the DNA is TGTGCCAGCAGACCGTCCGGCGGCACCTATGGCTACACCTTC. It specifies CASRPSGGTYGYTF.

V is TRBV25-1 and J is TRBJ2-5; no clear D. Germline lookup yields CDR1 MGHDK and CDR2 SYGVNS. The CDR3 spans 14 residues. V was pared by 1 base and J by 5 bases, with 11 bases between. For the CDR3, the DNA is TGTGCCAGCAGTGAATCAAAGGTGGAGGAGACCCAGTACTTC. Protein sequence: CASSESKVEETQYF.

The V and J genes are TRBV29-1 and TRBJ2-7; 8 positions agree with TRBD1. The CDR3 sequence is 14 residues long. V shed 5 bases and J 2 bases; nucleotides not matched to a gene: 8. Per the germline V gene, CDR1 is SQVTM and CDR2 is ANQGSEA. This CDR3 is CSVIRTGQPYEQYF. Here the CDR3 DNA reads TGCAGCGTTATTCGGACAGGGCAACCCTACGAGCAGTACTTC.

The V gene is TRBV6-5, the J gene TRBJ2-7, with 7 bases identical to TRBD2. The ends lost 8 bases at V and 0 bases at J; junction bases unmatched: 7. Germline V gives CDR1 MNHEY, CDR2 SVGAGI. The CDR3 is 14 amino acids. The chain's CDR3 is CASGKRGSSYEQYF. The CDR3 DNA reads TGTGCCAGCGGGAAGCGGGGTAGCTCCTACGAGCAGTACTTC.

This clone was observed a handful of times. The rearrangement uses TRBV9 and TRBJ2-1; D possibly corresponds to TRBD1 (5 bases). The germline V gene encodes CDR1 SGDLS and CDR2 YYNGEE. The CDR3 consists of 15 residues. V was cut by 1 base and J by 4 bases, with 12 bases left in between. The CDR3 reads CASSVSDSHYNEQFF. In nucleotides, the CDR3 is TGTGCCAGCAGCGTATCTGACAGCCATTACAATGAGCAGTTCTTC.

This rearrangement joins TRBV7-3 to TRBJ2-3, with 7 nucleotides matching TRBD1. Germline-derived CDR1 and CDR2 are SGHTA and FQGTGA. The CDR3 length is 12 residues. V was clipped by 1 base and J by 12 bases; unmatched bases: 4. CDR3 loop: CASSLMGTDQYF. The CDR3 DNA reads TGTGCCAGCAGCTTAATGGGGACAGATCAGTATTTT.

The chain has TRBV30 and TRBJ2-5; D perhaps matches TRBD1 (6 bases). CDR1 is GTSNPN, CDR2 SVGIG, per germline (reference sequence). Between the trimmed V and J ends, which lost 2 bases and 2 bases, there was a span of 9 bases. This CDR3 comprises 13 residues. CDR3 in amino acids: CAWSYGTQETQYF. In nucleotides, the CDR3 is TGTGCCTGGAGTTACGGGACACAAGAGACCCAGTACTTC.

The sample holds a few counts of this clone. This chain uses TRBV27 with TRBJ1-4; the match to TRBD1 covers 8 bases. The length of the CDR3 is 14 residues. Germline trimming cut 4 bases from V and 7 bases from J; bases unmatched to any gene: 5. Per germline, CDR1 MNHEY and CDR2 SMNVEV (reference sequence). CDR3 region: CASSSTGEGEKLFF. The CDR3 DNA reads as TGTGCCAGCAGTTCGACAGGGGAAGGTGAAAAACTGTTTTTT.

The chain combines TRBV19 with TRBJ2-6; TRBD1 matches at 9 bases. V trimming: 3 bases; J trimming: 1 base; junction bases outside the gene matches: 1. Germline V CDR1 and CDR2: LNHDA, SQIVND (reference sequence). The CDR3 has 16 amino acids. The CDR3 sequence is CASSIGTGSGANVLTF. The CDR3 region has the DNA TGTGCCAGTAGTATCGGGACAGGGTCTGGGGCCAACGTCCTGACTTTC.

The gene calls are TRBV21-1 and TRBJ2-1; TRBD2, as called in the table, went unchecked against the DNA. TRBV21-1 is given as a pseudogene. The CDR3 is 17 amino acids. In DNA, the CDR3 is TGTGCCAGGGGGGAGGGCAAGCCCGACGGTGGGGTGAATGAGCAGTTCTTC. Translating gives CARGEGKPDGGVNEQFF.

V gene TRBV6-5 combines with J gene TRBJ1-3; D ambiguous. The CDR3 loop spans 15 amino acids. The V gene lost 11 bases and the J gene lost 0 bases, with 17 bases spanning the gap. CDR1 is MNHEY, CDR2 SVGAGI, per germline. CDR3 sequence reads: CARRLHQASGNTIYF. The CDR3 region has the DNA TGTGCCCGCCGACTTCATCAAGCCTCTGGAAACACCATATATTTT.

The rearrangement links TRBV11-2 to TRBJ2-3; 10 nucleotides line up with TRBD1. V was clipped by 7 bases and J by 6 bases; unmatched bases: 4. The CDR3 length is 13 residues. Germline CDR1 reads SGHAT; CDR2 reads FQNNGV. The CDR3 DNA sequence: TGTGCCAGCAAGACAGGGGGCAAGGATACGCAGTATTTT. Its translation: CASKTGGKDTQYF.

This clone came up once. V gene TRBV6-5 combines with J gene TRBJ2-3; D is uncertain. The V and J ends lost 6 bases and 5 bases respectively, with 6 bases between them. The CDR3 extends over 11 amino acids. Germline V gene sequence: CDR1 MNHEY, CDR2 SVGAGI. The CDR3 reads CASSRGDTQYF. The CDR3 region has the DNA TGTGCCAGCAGCAGAGGAGATACGCAGTATTTT.

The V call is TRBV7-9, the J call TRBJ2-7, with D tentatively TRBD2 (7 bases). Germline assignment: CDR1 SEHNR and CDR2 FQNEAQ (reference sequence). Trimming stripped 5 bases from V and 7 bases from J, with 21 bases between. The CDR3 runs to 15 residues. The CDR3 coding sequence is TGTGCCAGCAGCCTAGGAGCGCGGGGGCTGGGGGAGCAGTACTTC. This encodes CASSLGARGLGEQYF.

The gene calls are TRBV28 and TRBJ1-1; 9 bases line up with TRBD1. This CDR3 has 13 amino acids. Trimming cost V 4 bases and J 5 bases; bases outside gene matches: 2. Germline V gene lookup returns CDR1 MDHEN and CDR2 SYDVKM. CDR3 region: CASSYRGRTEAFF. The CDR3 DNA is TGTGCCAGCAGTTACAGGGGGCGGACTGAAGCTTTCTTT. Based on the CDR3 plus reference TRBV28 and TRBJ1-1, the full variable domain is DVKVTQSSRYLVKRTGEKVFLECVQDMDHENMFWYRQDPGLGLRLIYFSYDVKMKEKGDIPEGYSVSREKKERFSLILESASTNQTSMYLCASSYRGRTEAFFGQGTRLTVV.